This T cell receptor (beta chain) was profiled in a study of early stage breast cancer tumors. Libraries were prepared by immunoSEQ multiplex PCR; TCRdb keeps only in-frame clonotypes and omits some of them. The data contain approximately 75,000 clones, approximately 84% of them singletons. The CDR3 consists of 17 residues. The germline V and J ends were trimmed by 1 base and 5 bases, with 20 bases remaining between them. CDR1 is SEHNR and CDR2 is FQNEAQ in the germline V gene (reference sequence). The sample taken for sequencing was blood. The V and J genes are TRBV7-9 and TRBJ1-1, with D unclear. The receptor's source is a person in their 40s with breast cancer. The CDR3 reads CASSLDPGRGIGTEAFF. CDR3 in DNA: TGTGCCAGCAGCTTAGACCCGGGTCGGGGTATAGGGACTGAAGCTTTCTTT. The full variable domain, with the rest looked up from reference TRBV7-9 and TRBJ1-1, is DTGVSQNPRHKITKRGQNVTFRCDPISEHNRLYWYRQTLGQGPEFLTYFQNEAQLEKSRLLSDRFSAERPKGSFSTLEIQRTEQGDSAMYLCASSLDPGRGIGTEAFFGQGTRLTVV.